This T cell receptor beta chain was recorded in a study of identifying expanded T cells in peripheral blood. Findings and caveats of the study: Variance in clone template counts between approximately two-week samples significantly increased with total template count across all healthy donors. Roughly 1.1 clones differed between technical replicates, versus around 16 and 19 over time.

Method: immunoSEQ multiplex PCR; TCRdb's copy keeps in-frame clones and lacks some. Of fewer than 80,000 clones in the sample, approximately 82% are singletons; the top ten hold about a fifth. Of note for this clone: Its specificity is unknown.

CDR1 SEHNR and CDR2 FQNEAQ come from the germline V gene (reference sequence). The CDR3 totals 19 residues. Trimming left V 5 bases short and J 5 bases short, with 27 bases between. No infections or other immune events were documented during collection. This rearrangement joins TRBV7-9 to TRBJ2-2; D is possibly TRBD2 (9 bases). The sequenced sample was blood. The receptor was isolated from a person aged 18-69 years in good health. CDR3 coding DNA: TGTGCCAGCAGCACCCCTAAACGACAGGGGACTAGCTTTACCGGGGAGCTGTTTTTT. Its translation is CASSTPKRQGTSFTGELFF. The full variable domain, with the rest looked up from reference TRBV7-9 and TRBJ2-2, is DTGVSQNPRHKITKRGQNVTFRCDPISEHNRLYWYRQTLGQGPEFLTYFQNEAQLEKSRLLSDRFSAERPKGSFSTLEIQRTEQGDSAMYLCASSTPKRQGTSFTGELFFGEGSRLTVL.